This T cell receptor (beta chain) was documented in a study of neoadjuvant anti-PD-1 for oral cavity cancer. Overall study: Before surgery, most patients got three to four biweekly 3 mg/kg nivolumab doses.

The junction had 10 bases not matched to a gene; V was cut back by 1 base and J by 11 bases. Germline CDR1 and CDR2: SGHVS and FQNEAQ. The CDR3 has 14 residues. The time point is: after neoadjuvant nivolumab, at surgical resection. Sequencing used immunoSEQ multiplex PCR; TCRdb keeps in-frame clones, though not all of them. The table includes some 14,000 clones, just under 75% detected once. This clonotype was obtained from a person aged 40 to 85 with oral cavity squamous cell carcinoma. This sequence joins TRBV7-8 and TRBJ1-1, with TRBD1 matching over 7 bases. The material sequenced was PBMCs, taken after nivolumab (anti-PD-1) treatment. CDR3 protein: CASSLGGTVNSAFF. The CDR3 coding sequence is TGTGCCAGCAGCTTAGGGGGGACAGTTAATTCGGCTTTCTTT.